A single sample gave rise to the 2 T cell receptor beta chains below, sequenced in a study of cytomegalovirus exposure and HLA in healthy donors. The PCR used 60 Vbeta and 13 Jbeta primers. The protocol was immunoSEQ multiplex PCR, while the TCRdb copy is restricted to in-frame clones and leaves out a portion. The sample has some 89,000 clones. Sequencing was carried out using PBMCs. The receptors here all came from a woman younger than 45 in good health and CMV-seronegative.

The chain couples TRBV5-6 to TRBJ2-5, with D tentatively TRBD1 (6 bases). Germline CDR1 SGHDT, CDR2 YYEEEE. Trimming took 1 base from V and 5 from J, leaving 12 bases between them. The CDR3 is 14 amino acids. The CDR3 nucleotides are TGTGCCAGCAGCTTGCGGGACACCACCGAGACCCAGTACTTC. It is translated as CASSLRDTTETQYF.

The rearrangement links TRBV6-1 to TRBJ2-2; 7 positions match TRBD1. The CDR3 has 15 residues. The junction had 10 bases not matched to a gene; V was cut back by 7 bases and J by 5 bases. From germline, CDR1 is MNHNS and CDR2 SASEGT. The CDR3 reads CASKSLAGGTGELFF. The DNA for the CDR3 is TGTGCCAGCAAAAGCCTCGCAGGGGGAACCGGGGAGCTGTTTTTT.